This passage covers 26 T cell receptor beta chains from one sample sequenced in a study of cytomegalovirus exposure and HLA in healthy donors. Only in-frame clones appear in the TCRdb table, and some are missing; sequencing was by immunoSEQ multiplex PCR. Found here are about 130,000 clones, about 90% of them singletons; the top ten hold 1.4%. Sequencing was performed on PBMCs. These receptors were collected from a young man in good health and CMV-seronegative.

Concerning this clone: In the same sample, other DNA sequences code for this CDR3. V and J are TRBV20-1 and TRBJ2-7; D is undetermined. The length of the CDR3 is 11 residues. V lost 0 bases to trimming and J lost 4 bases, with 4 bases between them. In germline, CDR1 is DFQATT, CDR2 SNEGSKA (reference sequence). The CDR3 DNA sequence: TGCAGTGCTAGAGATCTGTACGAGCAGTACTTC. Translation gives CSARDLYEQYF.

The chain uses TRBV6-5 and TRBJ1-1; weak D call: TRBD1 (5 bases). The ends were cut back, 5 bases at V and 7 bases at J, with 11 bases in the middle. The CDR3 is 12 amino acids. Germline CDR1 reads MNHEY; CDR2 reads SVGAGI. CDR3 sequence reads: CASSDSPYEAFF. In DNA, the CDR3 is TGTGCCAGCAGTGACAGCCCCTATGAAGCTTTCTTT.

In nucleotides, the CDR3 is TGTGCCAGTGGGAGACCTGCCTCAGCCTACAATGAGCAGTTCTTC. It specifies CASGRPASAYNEQFF. The genes are TRBV2 and TRBJ2-1; TRBD2 is a possible D gene (5 bases). This CDR3 is 15 amino acids long. CDR1 SNHLY and CDR2 FYNNEI come from the germline V gene. The germline V and J ends were trimmed by 9 bases and 2 bases, with 17 bases remaining between them.

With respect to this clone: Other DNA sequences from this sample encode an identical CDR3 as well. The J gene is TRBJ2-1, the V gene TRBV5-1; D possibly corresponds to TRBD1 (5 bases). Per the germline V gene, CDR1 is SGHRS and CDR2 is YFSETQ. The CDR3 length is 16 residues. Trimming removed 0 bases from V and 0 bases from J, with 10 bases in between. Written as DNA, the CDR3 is TGCGCCAGCAGCTTGGCACAGGCGAACTCCTACAATGAGCAGTTCTTC. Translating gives CASSLAQANSYNEQFF.

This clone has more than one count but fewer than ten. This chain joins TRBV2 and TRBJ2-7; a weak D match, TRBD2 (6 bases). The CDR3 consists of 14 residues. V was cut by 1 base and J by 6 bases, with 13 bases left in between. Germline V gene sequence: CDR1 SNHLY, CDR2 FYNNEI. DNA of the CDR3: TGTGCCAGCAGTGAAGTTGGAGGGTCGTCCGAGCAGTACTTC. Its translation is CASSEVGGSSEQYF.

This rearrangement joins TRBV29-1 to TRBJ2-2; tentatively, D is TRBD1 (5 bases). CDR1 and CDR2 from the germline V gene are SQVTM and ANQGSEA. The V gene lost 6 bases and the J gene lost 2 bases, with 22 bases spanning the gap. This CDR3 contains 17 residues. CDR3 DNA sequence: TGCAGCGTATCGAAGACAGCCATTGCTTTTAACACCGGGGAGCTGTTTTTT. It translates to CSVSKTAIAFNTGELFF.

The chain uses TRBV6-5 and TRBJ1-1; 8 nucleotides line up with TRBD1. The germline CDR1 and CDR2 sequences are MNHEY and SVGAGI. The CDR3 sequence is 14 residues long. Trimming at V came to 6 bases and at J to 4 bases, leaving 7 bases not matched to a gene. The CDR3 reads CASSPGTGTTEAFF. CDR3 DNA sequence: TGTGCCAGCAGCCCCGGGACAGGAACCACTGAAGCTTTCTTT.

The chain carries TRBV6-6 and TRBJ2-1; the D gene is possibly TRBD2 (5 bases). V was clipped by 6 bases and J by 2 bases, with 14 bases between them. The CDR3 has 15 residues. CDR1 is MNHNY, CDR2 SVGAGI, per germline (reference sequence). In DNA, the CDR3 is TGTGCCAGCAGAGACGGGGAAGTCCCCTACAATGAGCAGTTCTTC. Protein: CASRDGEVPYNEQFF.

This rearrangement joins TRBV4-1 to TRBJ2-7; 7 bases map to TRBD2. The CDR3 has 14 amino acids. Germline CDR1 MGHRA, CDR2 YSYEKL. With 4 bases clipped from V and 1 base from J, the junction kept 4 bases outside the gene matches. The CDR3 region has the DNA TGCGCCAGCAGCCCGGAGGGACTATCCTACGAGCAGTACTTC. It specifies CASSPEGLSYEQYF.

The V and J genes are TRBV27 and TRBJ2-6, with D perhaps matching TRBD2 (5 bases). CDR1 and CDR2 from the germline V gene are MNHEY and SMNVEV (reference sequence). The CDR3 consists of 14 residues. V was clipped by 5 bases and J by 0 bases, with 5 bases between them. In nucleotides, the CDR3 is TGTGCCAGCAGTAGCGGCTCTGGGGCCAACGTCCTGACTTTC. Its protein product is CASSSGSGANVLTF.

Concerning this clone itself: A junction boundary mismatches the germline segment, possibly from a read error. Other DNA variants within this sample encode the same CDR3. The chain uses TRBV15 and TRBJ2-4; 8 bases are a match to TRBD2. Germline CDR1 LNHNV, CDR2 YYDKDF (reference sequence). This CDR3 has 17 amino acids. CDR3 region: CATSRDLAGSAKNIQYF. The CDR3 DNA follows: TGTGCCACCAGCAGAGATCTAGCGGGCTCCGCCAAAAATATTCAGTACTTC.

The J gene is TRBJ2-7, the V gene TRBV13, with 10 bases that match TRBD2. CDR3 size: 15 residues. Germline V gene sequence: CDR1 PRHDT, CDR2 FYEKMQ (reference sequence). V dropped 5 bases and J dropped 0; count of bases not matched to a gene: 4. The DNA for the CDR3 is TGTGCCAGCAGCGCGGGGACTAGCGTCTCCTACGAGCAGTACTTC. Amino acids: CASSAGTSVSYEQYF.

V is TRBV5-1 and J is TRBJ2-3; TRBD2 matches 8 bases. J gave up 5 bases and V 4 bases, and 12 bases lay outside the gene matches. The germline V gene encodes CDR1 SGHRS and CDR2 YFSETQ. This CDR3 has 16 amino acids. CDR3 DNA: TGCGCCAGCAGCCCGACGGCGGGAGGCGGAGGAGATACGCAGTATTTT. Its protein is CASSPTAGGGGDTQYF.

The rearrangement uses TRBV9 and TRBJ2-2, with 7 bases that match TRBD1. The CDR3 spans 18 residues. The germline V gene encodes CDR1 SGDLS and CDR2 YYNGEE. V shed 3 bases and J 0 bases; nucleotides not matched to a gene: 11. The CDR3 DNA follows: TGTGCCAGCAGCGGGAATTTACAGGGGTTCGCGAACACCGGGGAGCTGTTTTTT. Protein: CASSGNLQGFANTGELFF. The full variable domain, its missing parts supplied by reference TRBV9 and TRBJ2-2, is DSGVTQTPKHLITATGQRVTLRCSPRSGDLSVYWYQQSLDQGLQFLIQYYNGEERAKGNILERFSAQQFPDLHSELNLSSLELGDSALYFCASSGNLQGFANTGELFFGEGSRLTVL.

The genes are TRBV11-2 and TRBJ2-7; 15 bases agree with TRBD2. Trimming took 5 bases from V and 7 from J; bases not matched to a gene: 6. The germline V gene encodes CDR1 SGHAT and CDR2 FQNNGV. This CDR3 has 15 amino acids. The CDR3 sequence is CASSLGGLAGGEQYF. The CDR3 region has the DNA TGTGCCAGCAGCCTGGGGGGACTAGCGGGAGGTGAGCAGTACTTC.

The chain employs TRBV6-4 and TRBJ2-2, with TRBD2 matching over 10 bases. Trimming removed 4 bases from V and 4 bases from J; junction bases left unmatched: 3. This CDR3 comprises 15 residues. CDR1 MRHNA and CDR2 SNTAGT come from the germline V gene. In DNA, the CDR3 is TGTGCCAGCAGTGCCGGACTAGCGGCCACCGGGGAGCTGTTTTTT. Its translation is CASSAGLAATGELFF.

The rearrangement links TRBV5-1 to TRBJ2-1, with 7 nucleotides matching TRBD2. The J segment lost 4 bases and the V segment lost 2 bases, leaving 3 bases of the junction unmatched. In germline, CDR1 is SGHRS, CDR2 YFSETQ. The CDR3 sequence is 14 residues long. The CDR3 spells CASSFSGPYNEQFF. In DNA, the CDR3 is TGCGCCAGCAGCTTTAGCGGGCCTTACAATGAGCAGTTCTTC.

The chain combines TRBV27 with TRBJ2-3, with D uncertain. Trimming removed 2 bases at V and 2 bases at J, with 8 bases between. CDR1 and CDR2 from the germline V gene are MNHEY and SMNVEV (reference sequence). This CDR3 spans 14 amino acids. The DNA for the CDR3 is TGTGCCAGCAGTTTAATGAGCAACACAGATACGCAGTATTTT. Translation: CASSLMSNTDTQYF.

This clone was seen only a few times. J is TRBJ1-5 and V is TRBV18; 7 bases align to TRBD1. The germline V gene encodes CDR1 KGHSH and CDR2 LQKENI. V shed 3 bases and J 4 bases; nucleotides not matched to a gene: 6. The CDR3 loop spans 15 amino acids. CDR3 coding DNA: TGTGCCAGCTCACCTACGGGACAGCGAAATCAGCCCCAGCATTTT. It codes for CASSPTGQRNQPQHF. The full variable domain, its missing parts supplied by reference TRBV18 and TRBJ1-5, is NAGVMQNPRHLVRRRGQEARLRCSPMKGHSHVYWYRQLPEEGLKFMVYLQKENIIDESGMPKERFSAEFPKEGPSILRIQQVVRGDSAAYFCASSPTGQRNQPQHFGDGTRLSIL.

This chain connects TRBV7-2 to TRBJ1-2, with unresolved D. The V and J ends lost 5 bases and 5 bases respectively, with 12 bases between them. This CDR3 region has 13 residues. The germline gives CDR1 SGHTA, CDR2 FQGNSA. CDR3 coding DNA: TGTGCCAGCAGCCCCGGGAGTACATATGGCTACACCTTC. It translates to CASSPGSTYGYTF.

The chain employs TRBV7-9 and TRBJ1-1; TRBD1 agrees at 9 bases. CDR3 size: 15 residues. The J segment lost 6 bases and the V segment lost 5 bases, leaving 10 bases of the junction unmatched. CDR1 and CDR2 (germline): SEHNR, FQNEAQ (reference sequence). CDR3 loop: CASSPNRDRAPEAFF. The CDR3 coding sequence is TGTGCCAGCAGCCCGAACCGGGACAGGGCCCCTGAAGCTTTCTTT.

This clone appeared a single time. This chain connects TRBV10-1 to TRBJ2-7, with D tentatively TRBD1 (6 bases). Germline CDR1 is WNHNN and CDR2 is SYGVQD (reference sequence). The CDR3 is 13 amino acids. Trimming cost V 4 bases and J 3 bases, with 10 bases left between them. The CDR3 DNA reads TGCGCCAGCAGTGCTCAGGGGTACTACGAGCAGTACTTC. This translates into CASSAQGYYEQYF.

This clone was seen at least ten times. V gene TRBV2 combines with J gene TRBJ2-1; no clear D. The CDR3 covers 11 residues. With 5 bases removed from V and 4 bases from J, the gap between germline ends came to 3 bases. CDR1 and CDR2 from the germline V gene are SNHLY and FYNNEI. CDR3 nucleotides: TGTGCCAGCAGTCCTTACAATGAGCAGTTCTTC. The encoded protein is CASSPYNEQFF.

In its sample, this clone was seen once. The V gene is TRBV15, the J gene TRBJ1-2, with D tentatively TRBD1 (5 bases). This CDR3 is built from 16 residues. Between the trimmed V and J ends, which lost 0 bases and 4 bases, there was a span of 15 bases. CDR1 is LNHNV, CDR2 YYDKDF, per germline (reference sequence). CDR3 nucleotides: TGTGCCACCAGCAGAGAGGGCGGGGGATTGGGCTATGGCTACACCTTC. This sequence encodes CATSREGGGLGYGYTF.

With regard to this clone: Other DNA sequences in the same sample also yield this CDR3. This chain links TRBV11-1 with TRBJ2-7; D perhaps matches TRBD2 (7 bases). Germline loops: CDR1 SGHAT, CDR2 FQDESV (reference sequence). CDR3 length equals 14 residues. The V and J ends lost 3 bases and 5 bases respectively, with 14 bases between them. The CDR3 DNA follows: TGTGCCAGCAGCTTGTCCAGGGGAGGGGACGAGCAGTACTTC. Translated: CASSLSRGGDEQYF.

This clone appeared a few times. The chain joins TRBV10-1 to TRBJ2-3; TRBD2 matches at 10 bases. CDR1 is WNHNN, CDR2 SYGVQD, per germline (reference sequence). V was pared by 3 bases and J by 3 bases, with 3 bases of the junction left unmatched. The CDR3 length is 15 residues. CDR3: CASSEASGRTDTQYF. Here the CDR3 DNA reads TGCGCCAGCAGTGAAGCTAGCGGGAGAACAGATACGCAGTATTTT.